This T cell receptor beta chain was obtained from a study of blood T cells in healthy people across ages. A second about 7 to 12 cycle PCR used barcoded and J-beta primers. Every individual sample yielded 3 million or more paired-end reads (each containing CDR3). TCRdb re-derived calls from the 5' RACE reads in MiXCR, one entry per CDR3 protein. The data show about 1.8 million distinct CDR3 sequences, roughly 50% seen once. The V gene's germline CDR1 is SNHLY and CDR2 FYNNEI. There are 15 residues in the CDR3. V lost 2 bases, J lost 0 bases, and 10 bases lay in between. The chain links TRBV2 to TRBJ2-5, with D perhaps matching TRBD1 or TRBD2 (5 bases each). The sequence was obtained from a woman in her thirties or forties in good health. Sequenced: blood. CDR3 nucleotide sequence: TGTGCCAGCAGTGAAATCGAGGGGTACCAAGAGACCCAGTACTTC. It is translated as CASSEIEGYQETQYF.